These 5 T cell receptor beta chains were sequenced from one sample in a study of OX40 agonist ivuxolimab in advanced cancers. Using immunoSEQ multiplex PCR, the repertoire was profiled, and TCRdb retains in-frame clones only, with some absent. The sample carries around 72,000 clones, 91% recorded once. Sample: CD4+ or CD8+ T cells sorted from blood, taken in a trial of the OX40 agonist ivuxolimab. These receptors were collected from an adult with an advanced solid tumor such as melanoma, head and neck, liver or kidney cancer.

This clone was seen a few times. J is TRBJ2-7 and V is TRBV19, with D perhaps being TRBD1 or TRBD2 (6 bases each). V was clipped by 7 bases and J by 8 bases, with 21 bases between them. The CDR3 has 14 residues. From germline, CDR1 is LNHDA and CDR2 SQIVND (reference sequence). Here the CDR3 DNA reads TGTGCCAGTACCCCCTCTACCGGGGGCCCTCAGCAGTACTTC. It codes for CASTPSTGGPQQYF. Drawing the rest from reference TRBV19 and TRBJ2-7, the complete variable domain is DGGITQSPKYLFRKEGQNVTLSCEQNLNHDAMYWYRQDPGQGLRLIYYSQIVNDFQKGDIAEGYSVSREKKESFPLTVTSAQKNPTAFYLCASTPSTGGPQQYFGPGTRLTVT.

The sample holds one count of this clone. This chain uses TRBV6-5 with TRBJ1-2, with TRBD1 matching over 10 bases. Trimming at V came to 6 bases and at J to 7 bases, leaving 8 bases not matched to a gene. Germline V gene lookup returns CDR1 MNHEY and CDR2 SVGAGI. The CDR3 has 14 amino acids. CDR3 nucleotide sequence: TGTGCCAGCAGCCCGGGGACAGGGGTTTCTGGCTACACCTTC. Amino acids: CASSPGTGVSGYTF.

The chain recombines TRBV5-1 with TRBJ2-6, with D uncertain. Germline V gene data show CDR1 as SGHRS and CDR2 as YFSETQ. V was trimmed by 4 bases and J by 0 bases, leaving 14 bases between them. The CDR3 has 17 amino acids. This CDR3 is CASSPDPTLSGANVLTF. The CDR3 coding sequence is TGCGCCAGCAGCCCGGACCCTACCCTCTCTGGGGCCAACGTCCTGACTTTC.

About this clone itself: The junction departs from the called germline gene at one end, perhaps through a read error. This chain links TRBV7-7 with TRBJ2-3; the D is unclear. The CDR3 extends over 15 amino acids. In germline, CDR1 is SSHAT, CDR2 FNYEAQ (reference sequence). The CDR3: CASSLGVSYTDTQYF. CDR3 coding DNA: TGTGCTAGCAGCTTAGGAGTCAGTTACACAGATACGCAGTATTTT. Drawing the rest from reference TRBV7-7 and TRBJ2-3, the complete variable domain is GAGVSQSPRYKVTKRGQDVTLRCDPISSHATLYWYQQALGQGPEFLTYFNYEAQPDKSGLPSDRFSAERPEGSISTLTIQRTEQRDSAMYRCASSLGVSYTDTQYFGPGTRLTVL.

The V gene is TRBV19, the J gene TRBJ1-1; D is unresolved. Germline CDR1 is LNHDA and CDR2 is SQIVND (reference sequence). CDR3 length: 13 amino acids. Trimming shortened V by 6 bases and J by 0 bases, and 8 bases separated the two germline ends. CDR3 residues: CASSEELNTEAFF. CDR3 in DNA: TGTGCCAGTAGCGAAGAATTGAACACTGAAGCTTTCTTT. Complete variable domain (other parts from reference TRBV19 and TRBJ1-1): DGGITQSPKYLFRKEGQNVTLSCEQNLNHDAMYWYRQDPGQGLRLIYYSQIVNDFQKGDIAEGYSVSREKKESFPLTVTSAQKNPTAFYLCASSEELNTEAFFGQGTRLTVV.